Listed here are 9 T cell receptor beta chains from one sample, sequenced in a study of CD8+ T cells in alopecia areata. RNA was isolated and reverse transcribed to cDNA, the sequencing template. TCRdb's table, derived via immunoSEQ multiplex PCR, lists solely in-frame clones and lacks some. The sample has over 95,000 clones, approximately 55% seen once. Treatment in this sample: oral pan-JAK inhibitor, 5-10 mg twice daily. The specimen comprised CD4+ T cells sorted from blood, sampled at week 24, from a patient treated with tofacitinib. The receptors stem from a human donor with alopecia areata.

The rearrangement uses TRBV2 and TRBJ2-1; the match to TRBD2 covers 7 bases. Germline V gives CDR1 SNHLY, CDR2 FYNNEI. The length of the CDR3 is 14 residues. The V and J ends lost 8 bases and 1 base, in that order; junction bases with no gene match: 5. Here the CDR3 DNA reads TGTGCCAGCTCTCTAGCGGAATCCTACAATGAGCAGTTCTTC. Translating it yields CASSLAESYNEQFF. Supplemented by reference TRBV2 and TRBJ2-1, the full variable domain reads EPEVTQTPSHQVTQMGQEVILRCVPISNHLYFYWYRQILGQKVEFLVSFYNNEISEKSEIFDDQFSVERPDGSNFTLKIRSTKLEDSAMYFCASSLAESYNEQFFGPGTRLTVL.

J is TRBJ1-6 and V is TRBV29-1, with D uncertain. The CDR3 is made up of 14 amino acids. CDR1 and CDR2 (germline): SQVTM, ANQGSEA. The V end was cut by 4 bases, the J end by 7 bases, with 14 bases between. The CDR3 bases are TGCAGCGTTGCATTGGGAACAGTCAATTCACCCCTCCACTTT. This gives the protein CSVALGTVNSPLHF.

This chain uses TRBV7-2 with TRBJ1-3, with a weak D call TRBD1 (6 bases). V was cut by 3 bases and J by 3 bases, with 12 bases left in between. Germline V gene data show CDR1 as SGHTA and CDR2 as FQGNSA. This CDR3 contains 15 residues. The CDR3 nucleotides are TGTGCCAGCAGCTTTGGACAGCACGGTGGAAACACCATATATTTT. Residues: CASSFGQHGGNTIYF.

This chain's CDR3 is CASSPGDRMQFF. The CDR3 DNA reads TGTGCCAGCAGCCCCGGGGACAGGATGCAGTTCTTC. The genes are TRBV6-6 and TRBJ2-1; 8 bases agree with TRBD1. CDR3 size: 12 residues. Germline V gives CDR1 MNHNY, CDR2 SVGAGI (reference sequence). Losses at the gene ends were 6 bases for V and 12 bases for J; bases not matched to a gene: 7.

The chain links TRBV30 to TRBJ1-1; weak D call: TRBD1 (6 bases). V lost 0 bases to trimming and J lost 6 bases, with 14 bases between them. CDR1 is GTSNPN and CDR2 is SVGIG in the germline V gene (reference sequence). The CDR3 length is 14 residues. This chain's CDR3 is CAWSVWGAGAEAFF. CDR3 DNA: TGTGCCTGGAGTGTCTGGGGGGCTGGAGCTGAAGCTTTCTTT.

This clone was observed a few times. Written as DNA, the CDR3 is TGTGCCAGCAGCACCTCTGGCGCGGGGGTCCGCAATGAGCAGTTCTTC. It specifies CASSTSGAGVRNEQFF. V usage is TRBV9 and J usage is TRBJ2-1, with 7 bases fitting TRBD2. J lost 6 bases, V lost 4 bases, and 13 bases had no gene match. This CDR3 has 16 amino acids. Germline CDR1 SGDLS, CDR2 YYNGEE.

The V gene is TRBV11-2, the J gene TRBJ2-7, with 9 nucleotides matching TRBD2. Germline V CDR1 and CDR2: SGHAT, FQNNGV. Losses at the gene ends were 5 bases for V and 1 base for J; bases not matched to a gene: 6. The CDR3 totals 15 residues. The CDR3 bases are TGTGCCAGCAGCCCCGGGACTAGCAGTTCCTACGAGCAGTACTTC. Its translation: CASSPGTSSSYEQYF.

The chain links TRBV29-1 to TRBJ1-2; 9 bases align to TRBD1. The CDR3 is 13 amino acids. V was clipped by 3 bases and J by 2 bases; unmatched bases: 1. Germline CDR1 reads SQVTM; CDR2 reads ANQGSEA. The CDR3 DNA follows: TGCAGCGTTGAGGGACAGGGCAACTATGGCTACACCTTC. Amino acids: CSVEGQGNYGYTF.

This clone has just a few counts. The chain carries TRBV29-1 and TRBJ1-6; TRBD1 aligns across 7 bases. CDR1 and CDR2 (germline): SQVTM, ANQGSEA. The CDR3 sequence is 13 residues long. Trimming at V came to 7 bases and at J to 4 bases, leaving 4 bases not matched to a gene. CDR3 nucleotide sequence: TGCAGCGCAGGGGACAGATATAATTCACCCCTCCACTTT. It translates to CSAGDRYNSPLHF.